This TCR beta chain is from a study of blood T cell repertoires in COVID-19. Study at large: Spain, Italy and the United States supplied samples that represented acute and convalescent COVID-19.

Sequenced by immunoSEQ multiplex PCR; TCRdb stores in-frame clones only, minus some. The sample lists almost 250,000 clones, roughly 86% seen once, with 1.6% in the top ten. With 1 base removed from V and 0 bases from J, the gap between germline ends came to 13 bases. Germline loops: CDR1 SGHVS, CDR2 FQNEAQ. The length of the CDR3 is 16 residues. The receptor comes from a woman aged 55-75 years who had recovered from COVID-19. V is TRBV7-8 and J is TRBJ2-7; perhaps TRBD2 as D (7 bases). What was sequenced was peripheral blood. The CDR3 sequence: CASSLVMGGGSYEQYF. CDR3 DNA sequence: TGTGCCAGCAGCTTAGTTATGGGAGGGGGCTCCTACGAGCAGTACTTC.